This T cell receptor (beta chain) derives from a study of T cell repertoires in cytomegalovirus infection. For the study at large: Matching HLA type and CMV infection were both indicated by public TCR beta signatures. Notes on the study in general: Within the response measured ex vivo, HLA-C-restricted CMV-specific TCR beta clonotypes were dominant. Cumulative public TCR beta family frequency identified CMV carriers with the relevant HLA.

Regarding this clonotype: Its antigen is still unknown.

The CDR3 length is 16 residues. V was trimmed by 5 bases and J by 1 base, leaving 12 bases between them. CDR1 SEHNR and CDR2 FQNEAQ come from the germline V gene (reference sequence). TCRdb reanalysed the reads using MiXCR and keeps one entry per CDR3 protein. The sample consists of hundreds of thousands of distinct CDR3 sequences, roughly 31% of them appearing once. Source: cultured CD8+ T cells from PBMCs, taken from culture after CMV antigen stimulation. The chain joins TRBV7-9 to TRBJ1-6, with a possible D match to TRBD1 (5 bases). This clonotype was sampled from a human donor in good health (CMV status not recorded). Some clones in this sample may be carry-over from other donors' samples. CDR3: CASSQRDESYNSPLHF. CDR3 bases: TGTGCCAGCAGCCAGCGGGACGAGTCCTATAATTCACCCCTCCACTTT.